The 19 T cell receptor beta chains reported below all come from one sample, sequenced in a study of Siglec-9 on CD8 T cells in melanoma (dated by TCRdb to between 2017 and 2020). Libraries were prepared through the immunoSEQ multiplex PCR assay. The immuneACCESS repertoire file appears here via TCRdb, limited to in-frame rearrangements. These files lack a portion of the clones; in checked studies, under half of the deficit traces to unresolved V genes, and the cause of the others is not known. The sample contains about 33,000 clones, approximately 83% of them found a single time. The ten largest clones represent under 2% of the sample. Material: Siglec-9- CD8+ T cells sorted from blood. The sample's cell subset or site label, in plain terms: CD8 T cells lacking Siglec-9. These receptors originate from a human donor in good health.

The chain couples TRBV25-1 to TRBJ1-6; D remains ambiguous. CDR3 length equals 14 residues. The germline V gene encodes CDR1 MGHDK and CDR2 SYGVNS. V lost 2 bases and J 6 bases, leaving 8 bases between the germline ends. The CDR3 reads CASSEPWLNSPLHF. The CDR3, as DNA: TGTGCCAGCAGTGAACCTTGGCTTAATTCACCCCTCCACTTT.

The J gene is TRBJ1-5, the V gene TRBV28, with a tentative D call TRBD1 (5 bases). Trimming took off 2 bases at V and 2 bases at J, with 19 bases between the two ends. CDR3 length equals 18 residues. From germline, CDR1 is MDHEN and CDR2 SYDVKM. CDR3 loop: CASSLDSPGRWGNQPQHF. The DNA of the CDR3 is TGTGCCAGCAGTTTAGATTCCCCGGGACGGTGGGGCAATCAGCCCCAGCATTTT.

The chain recombines TRBV9 with TRBJ2-7; TRBD1 aligns across 10 bases. This CDR3 has 15 residues. CDR1 and CDR2 from the germline V gene are SGDLS and YYNGEE. V shed 2 bases, J shed 5 bases, and the junction held 7 bases outside the gene matches. The CDR3 is CASSVSGTGADEQYF. The CDR3 coding sequence is TGTGCCAGCAGCGTTTCGGGGACAGGGGCGGACGAGCAGTACTTC.

J is TRBJ2-3 and V is TRBV25-1, with a weak D call TRBD2 (6 bases). Germline CDR1 and CDR2: MGHDK and SYGVNS. The CDR3 loop spans 15 amino acids. Trimming stripped 4 bases from V and 6 bases from J, with 17 bases between. The CDR3 sequence is CASSVAGPRGDTQYF. The DNA for the CDR3 is TGTGCCAGCAGTGTCGCAGGCCCACGGGGGGATACGCAGTATTTT.

The J gene is TRBJ2-7, the V gene TRBV27; TRBD2 agrees at 8 bases. This CDR3 comprises 14 residues. CDR1 MNHEY and CDR2 SMNVEV come from the germline V gene (reference sequence). The V segment lost 6 bases and the J segment 1 base; nucleotides outside the gene matches: 5. The CDR3 nucleotides are TGTGCCAGCAGCTATAGCGGGGAGTCCTACGAGCAGTACTTC. It yields the protein CASSYSGESYEQYF.

This chain joins TRBV18 and TRBJ2-2, with D perhaps given as TRBD1 or TRBD2 (6 bases each). Trimming removed 4 bases at V and 6 bases at J, with 15 bases between. Germline loops: CDR1 KGHSH, CDR2 LQKENI. This CDR3 has 15 residues. CDR3: CASSLKPGGSGELFF. As DNA, the CDR3 is TGTGCCAGCTCACTAAAGCCCGGGGGCTCCGGGGAGCTGTTTTTT.

As for this clone: The same CDR3 is also encoded by other DNA sequences in this sample. The V gene is TRBV7-3, the J gene TRBJ2-7; D is uncertain. The V and J ends lost 2 bases and 2 bases respectively, with 10 bases between them. This CDR3 spans 14 amino acids. From germline, CDR1 is SGHTA and CDR2 FQGTGA. The chain's CDR3 is CASSLLSGPYEQYF. CDR3 DNA: TGTGCCAGCAGCTTACTCTCAGGCCCCTACGAGCAGTACTTC.

This clone appeared a few times. The rearrangement links TRBV30 to TRBJ1-1; weak D call: TRBD1 (6 bases). The CDR3 is made up of 15 amino acids. Germline V gene data show CDR1 as GTSNPN and CDR2 as SVGIG (reference sequence). The germline V and J ends were trimmed by 2 bases and 0 bases, with 13 bases remaining between them. The CDR3 DNA is TGTGCCTGGAGTTTGTCGACAGGCTTGAACACTGAAGCTTTCTTT. Its protein is CAWSLSTGLNTEAFF.

The V call is TRBV7-6, the J call TRBJ1-1; possibly TRBD1 for D (6 bases). CDR3 length: 18 amino acids. Trimming cost V 1 base and J 0 bases, with 18 bases left between them. Germline values: CDR1 SGHVS, CDR2 FNYEAQ. The CDR3 here is CASSLDPGHRSLNTEAFF. Here the CDR3 DNA reads TGTGCCAGCAGCTTAGACCCGGGACATCGATCCCTGAACACTGAAGCTTTCTTT.

This clone was observed a single time. V and J are TRBV5-1 and TRBJ2-5; a weak D match, TRBD2 (5 bases). The CDR3 runs to 14 residues. Germline CDR1 is SGHRS and CDR2 is YFSETQ. The V gene lost 0 bases and the J gene lost 5 bases, with 11 bases spanning the gap. CDR3 nucleotides: TGCGCCAGCAGCTTGGTAGACCCGGGGGAGACCCAGTACTTC. Its protein product is CASSLVDPGETQYF.

The sample holds one count of this clone. The chain links TRBV7-2 to TRBJ2-2; D is undetermined. Trimming pared 1 base from V and 0 bases from J, leaving 15 bases between. The V gene's germline CDR1 is SGHTA and CDR2 FQGNSA. This CDR3 comprises 18 residues. The CDR3 DNA is TGTGCCAGCAGCTTAGAAGCCTTCGGGCCCGCGAACACCGGGGAGCTGTTTTTT. Translation gives CASSLEAFGPANTGELFF.

This clone was observed a handful of times. This rearrangement joins TRBV13 to TRBJ1-2; D is possibly TRBD1 (6 bases). The CDR3 is made up of 13 amino acids. V lost 3 bases and J 7 bases, leaving 12 bases between the germline ends. Germline V gene data show CDR1 as PRHDT and CDR2 as FYEKMQ (reference sequence). In nucleotides, the CDR3 is TGTGCCAGCAGCTTCGGGGGGGCCCGTGGCTACACCTTC. It yields the protein CASSFGGARGYTF.

This rearrangement joins TRBV27 to TRBJ2-2; D call uncertain. Germline loops: CDR1 MNHEY, CDR2 SMNVEV (reference sequence). The CDR3 contains 11 residues. Trimming removed 7 bases from V and 4 bases from J, with 4 bases in between. CDR3 DNA: TGTGCCAGCAAGAGCACCGGGGAGCTGTTTTTT. Residues: CASKSTGELFF.

The rearrangement joins TRBV27 to TRBJ2-4; a possible D gene is TRBD2 (6 bases). The germline V gene encodes CDR1 MNHEY and CDR2 SMNVEV (reference sequence). CDR3 length: 14 amino acids. V was trimmed by 2 bases and J by 1 base, leaving 6 bases between them. The CDR3: CASSLGGAKNIQYF. The DNA for the CDR3 is TGTGCCAGCAGTTTAGGAGGGGCCAAAAACATTCAGTACTTC.

The J gene is TRBJ2-7, the V gene TRBV11-2; no reliable D call. Trimming removed 5 bases at V and 4 bases at J, with 18 bases between. The V gene's germline CDR1 is SGHAT and CDR2 FQNNGV. The CDR3 runs to 15 residues. The DNA of the CDR3 is TGTGCCAGCAGCCCGTATTCGGGCTTAGGTTACGAGCAGTACTTC. Its translation is CASSPYSGLGYEQYF.

This clone was counted a few times. This chain uses TRBV4-2 with TRBJ2-7; 7 bases align to TRBD1. The CDR3 has 16 residues. The germline V gene has CDR1 LGHNA and CDR2 YNFKEQ. The V segment lost 5 bases and the J segment 1 base; nucleotides outside the gene matches: 11. The CDR3 DNA sequence: TGTGCCAGCAGCGAAACTCCGACAGGGAGTTCCTACGAGCAGTACTTC. The encoded protein is CASSETPTGSSYEQYF.

This clone was counted a few times. This chain uses TRBV9 with TRBJ1-1; no clear D. The germline CDR1 and CDR2 sequences are SGDLS and YYNGEE. The CDR3 runs 12 residues. Trimming took off 3 bases at V and 3 bases at J, with 6 bases between the two ends. DNA for the CDR3: TGTGCCAGCAGCGCCCCGCACACTGAAGCTTTCTTT. Translated: CASSAPHTEAFF.

The chain combines TRBV5-1 with TRBJ1-1; possibly TRBD1 for D (5 bases). Deletions cut 3 bases from V and 2 bases from J, with 8 bases between. Germline V CDR1 and CDR2: SGHRS, YFSETQ. There are 13 residues in the CDR3. CDR3 sequence (DNA): TGCGCCAGCAGCTCGACAGTAAACACTGAAGCTTTCTTT. This sequence encodes CASSSTVNTEAFF.

The V call is TRBV27, the J call TRBJ1-1; D remains unclear. V was clipped by 6 bases and J by 0 bases, with 20 bases between them. This CDR3 has 17 residues. Germline CDR1 reads MNHEY; CDR2 reads SMNVEV (reference sequence). Here the CDR3 reads CASRPLEGGPMNTEAFF. The CDR3 DNA sequence: TGTGCCAGCAGACCCCTCGAGGGAGGACCAATGAACACTGAAGCTTTCTTT.